The 25 T cell receptor beta chains presented below share a single source sample, sequenced in a study of patients and donors after allogeneic stem cell transplantation (dated by TCRdb to the early 2020s). Library construction relied on RT-PCR. Sequencing relied on a NextSeq 550. TCRdb ran its own pipeline on the public reads, namely fastp trimming at Q25 and MiXCR clone calling, and kept in-frame beta chains. Here each entry gathers all rows of one CDR3 protein and keeps the most common genes and DNA. Within this sample are about 110,000 distinct CDR3 sequences, with around 36% of them counted one time only. In total, the top ten clones hold under 30% of the sample. The source material was blood, either unsorted or a sorted T cell fraction (not recorded which). These receptor sequences come from a human donor who was either an allogeneic HSCT recipient or a stem cell or donor lymphocyte infusion donor (not recorded which). It is not recorded whose cells these are; they may come from a transplant donor.

This clonotype was counted many times. The chain has TRBV12-3 or TRBV12-4 and TRBJ1-5; a weak D match, TRBD1 (5 bases). This CDR3 has 14 residues. V lost 5 bases and J lost 6, with 14 bases in between. The DNA of the CDR3 is TGTGCCAGCAGTCCTGGGGGTGGGCGTCAGCCCCAGCATTTT. Protein sequence: CASSPGGGRQPQHF.

There are a few counts of this clonotype. The rearrangement uses TRBV6-2 or TRBV6-3 and TRBJ1-5; possible D gene TRBD1, 5 bases. Germline V gene sequence: CDR1 MNHEY, CDR2 SVGEGT. V was cut by 5 bases and J by 2 bases, with 13 bases left in between. The CDR3 runs 15 residues. CDR3 protein: CASSPTGDGNQPQHF. As DNA, the CDR3 is TGTGCCAGCAGTCCCACGGGGGACGGCAATCAGCCCCAGCATTTT.

V is TRBV20-1 and J is TRBJ1-2; no firm D call. Looked up from germline, CDR1 is DFQATT and CDR2 is SNEGSKA (reference sequence). The CDR3 spans 13 residues. Trimming cost V 3 bases and J 7 bases, with 15 bases left between them. CDR3 DNA sequence: TGCAGTGCTAGGGAGCGGGAGAAACGTGGCTACACCTTC. It translates to CSAREREKRGYTF.

The chain has TRBV15 and TRBJ2-7, with TRBD1 matching 7 bases. From germline, CDR1 is LNHNV and CDR2 YYDKDF (reference sequence). With 4 bases clipped from V and 4 bases from J, the junction kept 4 bases outside the gene matches. This CDR3 has 13 residues. The CDR3 DNA follows: TGTGCCACCAGCAAGGAACAGGGGTACGAGCAGTACTTC. It specifies CATSKEQGYEQYF.

The sample holds a few counts of this clonotype. The V and J genes are TRBV6-5 and TRBJ1-4; 10 bases fit TRBD1. The CDR3 covers 15 residues. The germline V gene encodes CDR1 MNHEY and CDR2 SVGAGI. Unmatched junction bases numbered 10, after V lost 7 bases and J lost 8 bases. The CDR3 DNA reads TGTGCCAGCAAAAAGTATGGGACAGGGGACGAAAAACTGTTTTTT. The encoded protein is CASKKYGTGDEKLFF.

This clonotype was detected many times. The V call is TRBV7-9, the J call TRBJ1-1, with D possibly TRBD1 on 5 matching bases. Trimming removed 3 bases at V and 0 bases at J, with 8 bases between. This CDR3 comprises 14 residues. The germline CDR1 and CDR2 sequences are SEHNR and FQNEAQ (reference sequence). The CDR3 spells CASSLGQLNTEAFF. For the CDR3, the DNA is TGTGCCAGCAGCTTGGGGCAGTTGAACACTGAAGCTTTCTTT.

This clonotype was detected a few times. V usage is TRBV12-3 or TRBV12-4 and J usage is TRBJ2-3; D is undetermined. With 2 bases removed from V and 4 bases from J, the gap between germline ends came to 1 base. The CDR3 is 11 residues long. The CDR3 loop is CASSLSDTQYF. The CDR3 DNA follows: TGTGCCAGCAGTTTATCAGATACGCAGTATTTT.

This chain links TRBV12-3 or TRBV12-4 with TRBJ2-5; D gene ambiguous. The CDR3 runs 12 residues. Trimming shortened V by 5 bases and J by 4 bases, and 8 bases separated the two germline ends. CDR3: CASSPERETQYF. CDR3 DNA: TGTGCCAGCAGTCCCGAGAGAGAGACCCAGTACTTC.

The rearrangement joins TRBV12-3 or TRBV12-4 to TRBJ2-4; D is tentatively TRBD1 or TRBD2 (6 bases each). This CDR3 spans 13 amino acids. V was pared by 6 bases and J by 8 bases, with 14 bases between. CDR3 amino acids: CASSPGARDIQYF. The CDR3 coding sequence is TGTGCCAGCAGCCCGGGGGCGCGGGACATTCAGTACTTC.

The CDR3 spells CASSLFRGGTEAFF. DNA of the CDR3: TGTGCCAGCAGCTTATTCCGTGGTGGTACTGAAGCTTTCTTT. The chain employs TRBV7-2 and TRBJ1-1; D is ambiguous. The CDR3 is 14 amino acids. V lost 2 bases and J 5 bases, leaving 12 bases between the germline ends. The germline V gene encodes CDR1 SGHTA and CDR2 FQGNSA. Variable domain in full (rest from reference TRBV7-2 and TRBJ1-1): GAGVSQSPSNKVTEKGKDVELRCDPISGHTALYWYRQSLGQGLEFLIYFQGNSAPDKSGLPSDRFSAERTGGSVSTLTIQRTQQEDSAVYLCASSLFRGGTEAFFGQGTRLTVV.

This clonotype was detected only a few times. The chain links TRBV29-1 to TRBJ1-2, with D possibly being TRBD1 (6 bases). CDR3 length: 14 amino acids. Trimming removed 5 bases from V and 4 bases from J, with 17 bases in between. Germline V gene data show CDR1 as SQVTM and CDR2 as ANQGSEA. CDR3 coding DNA: TGCAGCGTTCGGGCAGGGGCCCTACTCTATGGCTACACCTTC. It yields the protein CSVRAGALLYGYTF.

This clonotype was counted only a few times. The genes are TRBV5-1 and TRBJ2-1; no firm D call. The CDR3 contains 13 residues. Germline-derived CDR1 and CDR2 are SGHRS and YFSETQ. Trimming shortened V by 0 bases and J by 4 bases, and 5 bases separated the two germline ends. CDR3 nucleotides: TGCGCCAGCAGCTTGGTGCAGTACAATGAGCAGTTCTTC. The encoded protein is CASSLVQYNEQFF.

The chain uses TRBV15 and TRBJ2-7; tentatively, D is TRBD1 (6 bases). This CDR3 region has 14 residues. The germline V gene has CDR1 LNHNV and CDR2 YYDKDF (reference sequence). Trimming stripped 0 bases from V and 2 bases from J, with 8 bases between. The CDR3 sequence is CATSRDQGPYEQYF. The CDR3 DNA reads as TGTGCCACCAGCAGAGATCAGGGGCCCTACGAGCAGTACTTC.

The CDR3 is CASSQDARTIYSYEQYF. The CDR3 nucleotides are TGTGCCAGCAGCCAAGATGCCCGGACTATCTACTCCTACGAGCAGTACTTC. The gene calls are TRBV4-2 and TRBJ2-7; weak D call: TRBD2 (6 bases). The CDR3 spans 17 residues. V shed 0 bases and J shed 0 bases, with 15 bases lying between them. Germline V lookup: CDR1 LGHNA, CDR2 YNFKEQ.

The chain combines TRBV5-1 with TRBJ1-2; D perhaps matches TRBD1 (5 bases). The CDR3 covers 14 residues. The germline V gene encodes CDR1 SGHRS and CDR2 YFSETQ. Trimming took 6 bases from V and 2 from J, leaving 14 bases between them. CDR3 in DNA: TGCGCCAGCACCAGGGACCCAGCCAACTATGGCTACACCTTC. Translating it yields CASTRDPANYGYTF.

The rearrangement joins TRBV28 to TRBJ2-7; maybe TRBD1 (6 bases). The germline CDR1 and CDR2 sequences are MDHEN and SYDVKM. The CDR3 is 14 amino acids. V shed 7 bases and J shed 1 base, with 14 bases lying between them. The CDR3 protein is CASNYAQGSYEQYF. The CDR3 DNA reads as TGTGCCAGCAACTATGCACAGGGTTCCTACGAGCAGTACTTC. Complete variable domain (other parts from reference TRBV28 and TRBJ2-7): DVKVTQSSRYLVKRTGEKVFLECVQDMDHENMFWYRQDPGLGLRLIYFSYDVKMKEKGDIPEGYSVSREKKERFSLILESASTNQTSMYLCASNYAQGSYEQYFGPGTRLTVT.

Only a few counts were recorded for this clonotype. This chain uses TRBV10-3 with TRBJ1-6; a possible D gene is TRBD1 (6 bases). The CDR3 runs 14 residues. Per germline, CDR1 ENHRY and CDR2 SYGVKD. Trimming shortened V by 10 bases and J by 5 bases, and 15 bases separated the two germline ends. The CDR3 region has the DNA TGTGCCACCTCGGGGGCGGCCGATAATTCACCCCTCCACTTT. Its translation: CATSGAADNSPLHF.

This chain links TRBV28 with TRBJ1-5; unclear D gene. The germline gives CDR1 MDHEN, CDR2 SYDVKM. This CDR3 comprises 15 residues. Trimming pared 3 bases from V and 1 base from J, leaving 10 bases between. In DNA, the CDR3 is TGTGCCAGCAGTTTGGGCACACTCAGCAATCAGCCCCAGCATTTT. Its translation is CASSLGTLSNQPQHF.

This chain connects TRBV20-1 to TRBJ1-5; 10 bases align to TRBD1. J was trimmed by 5 bases and V by 3 bases; bases with no gene match: 10. The CDR3 covers 16 residues. Germline V lookup: CDR1 DFQATT, CDR2 SNEGSKA (reference sequence). DNA for the CDR3: TGCAGTGCTAGGGGAAGGGACAGGGGATTTGATCAGCCCCAGCATTTT. Amino acids: CSARGRDRGFDQPQHF.

This chain links TRBV6-6 with TRBJ1-1, with unresolved D. CDR1 and CDR2 (germline): MNHNY, SVGAGI (reference sequence). The CDR3 loop spans 21 amino acids. V lost 2 bases and J lost 0, with 28 bases in between. CDR3 sequence: CASSYDGRKGTLYNMNTEAFF. The DNA for the CDR3 is TGTGCCAGCAGTTACGACGGAAGGAAAGGTACCTTATATAACATGAACACTGAAGCTTTCTTT.

This clonotype has only a few counts. The V and J genes are TRBV28 and TRBJ1-2; no firm D call. Germline V gene lookup returns CDR1 MDHEN and CDR2 SYDVKM. V was cut by 2 bases and J by 0 bases, with 4 bases left in between. This CDR3 has 13 residues. CDR3 bases: TGTGCCAGCAGTTTAATGGCTAACTATGGCTACACCTTC. Translation gives CASSLMANYGYTF.

The chain links TRBV4-2 to TRBJ2-5; TRBD2 matches at 8 bases. The V segment lost 0 bases and the J segment 1 base; nucleotides outside the gene matches: 7. The CDR3 consists of 17 residues. CDR1 LGHNA and CDR2 YNFKEQ come from the germline V gene. Written as DNA, the CDR3 is TGTGCCAGCAGCCAAGACGAACTGGCGGGAGGCCAAGAGACCCAGTACTTC. Translating it yields CASSQDELAGGQETQYF.

The genes are TRBV20-1 and TRBJ1-1; tentatively, D is TRBD1 (5 bases). CDR1 and CDR2 (germline): DFQATT, SNEGSKA (reference sequence). This CDR3 has 13 residues. Trimming removed 2 bases from V and 1 base from J, with 8 bases in between. The CDR3 protein is CSARRDGNTEAFF. CDR3 DNA sequence: TGCAGTGCTAGAAGGGACGGGAACACTGAAGCTTTCTTT.

The genes are TRBV12-3 or TRBV12-4 and TRBJ1-2; tentatively, D is TRBD1 (6 bases). V was trimmed by 7 bases and J by 6 bases, leaving 9 bases between them. CDR3 length: 11 amino acids. This CDR3 is CASTTGHGYTF. CDR3 bases: TGTGCCAGCACCACAGGGCATGGCTACACCTTC.

In this sample, this clonotype turned up once. The chain employs TRBV28 and TRBJ1-6; tentative D call: TRBD1 (6 bases). V lost 6 bases, J lost 0 bases, and 12 bases lay in between. The length of the CDR3 is 16 residues. The germline V gene has CDR1 MDHEN and CDR2 SYDVKM. The CDR3 here is CASRINRDSYNSPLHF. As DNA, the CDR3 is TGTGCCAGCAGAATTAACAGGGACTCCTATAATTCACCCCTCCACTTT.